This T cell receptor beta chain was recovered during a study of shared clonotypes between healthy human individuals. The protocol was immunoSEQ multiplex PCR, while the TCRdb copy is restricted to in-frame clones and leaves out a portion. The repertoire holds some 680,000 clones, with more than 70% as singletons. The V end was cut by 1 base, the J end by 0 bases, with 9 bases between. The CDR3 is 15 amino acids. Germline V gives CDR1 LNHNV, CDR2 YYDKDF (reference sequence). The sequencing sample was made of memory CD4+ T cells sorted from blood. Subset: CD45RA-negative fraction. The genes are TRBV15 and TRBJ1-1; a weak D match, TRBD1 (5 bases). This TCR came from a woman in her twenties or thirties in good health. CDR3 loop: CATSRGRGMNTEAFF. The CDR3 region has the DNA TGTGCCACCAGCAGAGGGCGGGGGATGAACACTGAAGCTTTCTTT.